Given below is one T cell receptor beta chain in context. How the authors handled the data: Amplification with reference gene primers provided the estimates of nucleated cell counts. This table comes from immunoSEQ multiplex PCR, and its TCRdb copy is limited to in-frame clones, with some not included. V, J and clone size reflect that table, while D and trimming were determined from the DNA. The data show approximately 290,000 clones, with 87% seen just once and 2% to 3% held by the top ten. Germline V gene sequence: CDR1 SGHNT, CDR2 YYREEE (reference sequence). Trimming cost V 0 bases and J 5 bases, with 17 bases left between them. This CDR3 is 16 amino acids long. This specimen comes from a study of blood T cell repertoires in COVID-19. About the study: Acute and convalescent COVID-19 samples came from the United States, Italy and Spain. Sources were T cells, B-cell-depleted T cells, or PBMCs; the material itself was cDNA or gDNA.

The TCR originated in a young man with active or convalescent COVID-19. Material: peripheral blood. V and J are TRBV5-4 and TRBJ1-2; D might be TRBD1 (5 bases). The DNA of the CDR3 is TGTGCCAGCAGCTTGGTCCGGCGGGGGTATGGGTATGGCTACACCTTC. Residues: CASSLVRRGYGYGYTF.